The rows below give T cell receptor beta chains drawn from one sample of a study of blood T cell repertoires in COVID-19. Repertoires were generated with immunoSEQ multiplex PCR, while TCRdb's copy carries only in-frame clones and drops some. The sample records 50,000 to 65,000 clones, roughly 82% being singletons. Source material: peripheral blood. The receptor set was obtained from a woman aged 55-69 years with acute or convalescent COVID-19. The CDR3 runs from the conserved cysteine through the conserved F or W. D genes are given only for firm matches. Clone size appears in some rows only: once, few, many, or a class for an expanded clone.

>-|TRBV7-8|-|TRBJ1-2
TGTGCCAGCAGCTCCTTATCGGGCTATGGCTACACCTTC
CASSSLSGYGYTF
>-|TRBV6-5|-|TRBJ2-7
TGTGCCAGCAGTAGTCCAGGGGTAGCCTACGAGCAGTACTTC
CASSSPGVAYEQYF
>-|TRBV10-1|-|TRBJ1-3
TGCGCCAGCACGGGTTCCTCTGGAAACACCATATATTTT
CASTGSSGNTIYF
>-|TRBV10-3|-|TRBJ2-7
TGTGCCATCAGTGTATCTTACCAAACTAGGGCAGGAGCCTACGAGCAGTACTTC
CAISVSYQTRAGAYEQYF
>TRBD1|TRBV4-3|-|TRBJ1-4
TGCGCCAGCAGCCAAGATACGCAGGGGGCGCGTGAAAAACTGTTTTTT
CASSQDTQGAREKLFF
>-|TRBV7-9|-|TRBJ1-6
TGTGCCAGCAGCGGCGGGACGGATAATTCACCCCTCCACTTT
CASSGGTDNSPLHF
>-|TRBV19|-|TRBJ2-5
TGTGCCAGTAGCCCCACTCAGGACCAAGAGACCCAGTACTTC
CASSPTQDQETQYF
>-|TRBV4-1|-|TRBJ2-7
TGCGCCAGCAGCGGGGCCCACGAGCAGTACTTC
CASSGAHEQYF
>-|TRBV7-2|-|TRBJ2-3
TGTGCCAGCAGCTTAGGACGGGGTCCCGATACGCAGTATTTT
CASSLGRGPDTQYF
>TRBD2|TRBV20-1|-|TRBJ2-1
TGCAGCGTGGGGACTAACGATGAGCAGTTCTTC
CSVGTNDEQFF
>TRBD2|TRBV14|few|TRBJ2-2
TGTGCCAGCAGCCGACTAGCGGCCGAGCTGTTTTTT
CASSRLAAELFF
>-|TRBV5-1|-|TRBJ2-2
TGCGCCAGCAGCTTGGGGACTACCTACACCGGGGAGCTGTTTTTT
CASSLGTTYTGELFF